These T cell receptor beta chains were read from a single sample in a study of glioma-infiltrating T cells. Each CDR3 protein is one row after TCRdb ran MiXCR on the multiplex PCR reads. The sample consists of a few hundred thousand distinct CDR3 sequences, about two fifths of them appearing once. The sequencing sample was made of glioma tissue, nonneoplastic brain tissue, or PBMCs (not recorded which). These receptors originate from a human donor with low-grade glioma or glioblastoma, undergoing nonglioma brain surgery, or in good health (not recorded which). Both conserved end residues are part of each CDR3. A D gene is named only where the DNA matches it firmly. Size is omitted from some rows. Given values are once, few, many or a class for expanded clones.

CASSLITWGGYYNEQFF	TGTGCCAGCAGTCTCATAACTTGGGGGGGGTACTACAATGAGCAGTTCTTC	TRBV27	TRBD2	17	TRBJ2-1	-
CASRLVGLAGGSYEQYF	TGTGCCAGCAGGTTAGTGGGACTAGCGGGAGGGTCCTACGAGCAGTACTTC	TRBV7-2	TRBD2	17	TRBJ2-7	-
CASSKAVLETRYF	TGTGCCAGCAGCAAAGCAGTACTAGAGACCCGGTACTTC	TRBV11-2	-	13	TRBJ2-5	once
CASSPTGVTYGYTF	TGTGCCAGCAGCCCGACAGGGGTAACCTATGGCTACACCTTC	TRBV7-2	TRBD1	14	TRBJ1-2	few
CSARPGLRYGELFF	TGCAGTGCTAGACCGGGACTAAGATACGGGGAGCTGTTTTTT	TRBV20-1	TRBD2	14	TRBJ2-2	few
CASSLRELQPQHF	TGTGCCAGCAGCTTAAGGGAACTGCAGCCCCAGCATTTT	TRBV7-2	-	13	TRBJ1-5	-
CASSMSGTTDTQYF	TGTGCCAGCAGTATGAGCGGGACCACAGATACGCAGTATTTT	TRBV6-1	TRBD2	14	TRBJ2-3	many
CSARIQETQYF	TGCAGTGCTAGGATTCAAGAGACCCAGTACTTC	TRBV20-1	-	11	TRBJ2-5	many
CASIELAGGNTQYF	TGTGCCAGCATAGAGTTAGCGGGGGGAAATACGCAGTATTTT	TRBV6-1	TRBD2	14	TRBJ2-3	few
CASSLTDNYSNQPQHF	TGTGCCAGCAGTTTGACAGACAATTATAGCAATCAGCCCCAGCATTTT	TRBV28	-	16	TRBJ1-5	many
CAISESGGPSRNGYTF	TGTGCCATCAGTGAGTCGGGTGGCCCTTCAAGGAATGGCTACACCTTC	TRBV10-3	-	16	TRBJ1-2	-
CSARDSLAGGGEQFF	TGCAGTGCTAGAGATTCACTAGCGGGAGGAGGGGAGCAGTTCTTC	TRBV20-1	TRBD2	15	TRBJ2-1	-
CASSIRPGPGNEKLFF	TGCGCCAGCAGCATACGCCCGGGACCGGGGAATGAAAAACTGTTTTTT	TRBV4-3	-	16	TRBJ1-4	-
CASSQSDRTMNEQFF	TGTGCCAGCAGCCAGAGTGACAGGACTATGAATGAGCAGTTCTTC	TRBV11-1	-	15	TRBJ2-1	-
CASSNGANYGYTF	TGTGCCAGCAGCAACGGAGCTAACTATGGCTACACCTTC	TRBV28	-	13	TRBJ1-2	many
CASSLYSNSYNEQFF	TGTGCCAGCAGCTTATATAGCAACAGCTACAATGAGCAGTTCTTC	TRBV7-2	-	15	TRBJ2-1	few
CASSRLAGAWEQYF	TGTGCCAGCAGCCGCCTAGCGGGAGCGTGGGAGCAGTACTTC	TRBV6-2/TRBV6-3	TRBD2	14	TRBJ2-7	few
CASSFPGLTDTQYF	TGTGCCAGCAGTTTCCCAGGGTTGACAGATACGCAGTATTTT	TRBV27	-	14	TRBJ2-3	many
CATSDQTSGSYYNEQFF	TGTGCCACCAGTGATCAGACTAGCGGGAGCTACTACAATGAGCAGTTCTTC	TRBV24-1	TRBD2	17	TRBJ2-1	-
CASSSSRGAKNIQYF	TGTGCCAGCAGTTCCTCACGGGGAGCCAAAAACATTCAGTACTTC	TRBV12-3/TRBV12-4	-	15	TRBJ2-4	-
CASTGQKRRADTQYF	TGTGCCAGCACCGGACAGAAGCGTCGGGCAGATACGCAGTATTTT	TRBV3-1	-	15	TRBJ2-3	few
CASSLGRMLAKNIQYF	TGTGCCAGCAGTCTGGGACGTATGCTAGCCAAAAACATTCAGTACTTC	TRBV27	-	16	TRBJ2-4	-
CASSPGGKLAAQETQYF	TGTGCCAGCAGCCCTGGGGGTAAACTAGCGGCACAAGAGACCCAGTACTTC	TRBV5-4	TRBD2	17	TRBJ2-5	few
CATSDPQPNTGELFF	TGTGCCACCAGTGATCCCCAACCGAACACCGGGGAGCTGTTTTTT	TRBV24-1	-	15	TRBJ2-2	-
CSVPSSGRVDSYNEQFF	TGCAGTGTCCCCTCGAGCGGGAGGGTGGATAGCTACAATGAGCAGTTCTTC	TRBV20-1	TRBD2	17	TRBJ2-1	few
CASSQATGLANSPLHF	TGCGCCAGCAGCCAGGCGACAGGGCTGGCGAATTCACCCCTCCACTTT	TRBV4-1	TRBD1	16	TRBJ1-6	few
CASSSSWGGPSEQYF	TGTGCCAGCAGTTCCTCTTGGGGGGGGCCCTCCGAGCAGTACTTC	TRBV6-6	-	15	TRBJ2-7	-
CASTSQPNTEAFF	TGTGCCAGCACTAGTCAGCCTAACACTGAAGCTTTCTTT	TRBV2	-	13	TRBJ1-1	many
CASRGPQGRGEQYF	TGTGCCAGCAGAGGCCCTCAAGGCCGGGGCGAGCAGTACTTC	TRBV2	-	14	TRBJ2-7	-
CASSSLGVSKNEQYF	TGTGCCAGCAGTTCACTGGGGGTCAGTAAGAACGAGCAGTACTTC	TRBV28	-	15	TRBJ2-7	few
CASSSNLDWAGGELFF	TGTGCCAGCAGCTCGAATCTCGACTGGGCCGGCGGGGAGCTGTTTTTT	TRBV11-2	-	16	TRBJ2-2	-
CASRPQGSNYGYTF	TGTGCCAGCAGACCACAGGGATCTAACTATGGCTACACCTTC	TRBV6-1	-	14	TRBJ1-2	many
CASSGRPVASYEQYF	TGTGCCAGCAGTGGGAGGCCGGTCGCCTCCTACGAGCAGTACTTC	TRBV2	-	15	TRBJ2-7	few
CSVLPQGIAKLFF	TGCAGCGTCCTACCCCAAGGAATCGCAAAACTGTTTTTT	TRBV29-1	-	13	TRBJ1-4	once
CASSLGYGGLGDEQYF	TGTGCCAGCAGCTTAGGATACGGGGGGCTAGGAGACGAGCAGTACTTC	TRBV7-9	-	16	TRBJ2-7	-
CASSLLAGEAEQFF	TGTGCCAGCAGCTTACTAGCGGGAGAGGCTGAGCAGTTCTTC	TRBV5-6	TRBD2	14	TRBJ2-1	-